This T cell receptor (beta chain) was recorded in a study of memory CD4+ T cells and cytomegalovirus serostatus. About the study: Healthy Belgian adult donors included fewer than 10 CMV-positive and some 24 CMV-negative people.

In the original workflow: Out-of-frame sequences were removed, leaving 2,000,000 or so distinct TCRbeta sequences. Data came from immunoSEQ multiplex PCR; TCRdb stores just in-frame clones and leaves some out. V and J calls and clone size come straight from that table; D and trimming were deduced from the DNA. This sample has tens of thousands of clones, with 70% to 75% found just once. Single viable CD3+CD4+CD8-CD45RO+ cells were sorted as the memory CD4+ T cells. Serostatus was set by detecting CMV pp150, pp28, p38, p52 IgG. Positive selection with CD4 microbeads enriched total CD4+ T cells. Germline V gives CDR1 KGHSH, CDR2 LQKENI. This CDR3 comprises 14 residues. J gave up 5 bases and V 5 bases, and 3 bases lay outside the gene matches.

The sequence derives from an adult in good health and CMV-seropositive. The gene calls are TRBV18 and TRBJ2-3, with TRBD2 identical over 11 bases. The sample comprised memory CD4+ T cells from blood. The CDR3 reads CASSTSGRGDTQYF. In DNA form, the CDR3 reads TGTGCCAGCTCAACTAGCGGGAGAGGAGATACGCAGTATTTT.